This T cell receptor (beta chain) was obtained from a study of response to subunit inactivated influenza vaccine. Findings of the study overall: It was suggested by the authors that few new T cells are recruited by each seasonal influenza vaccination.

TCRdb analysed the RT-PCR reads with MiXCR anew, one entry per CDR3 protein. The sample has about 520,000 distinct CDR3 sequences, about 25% seen once. The CDR3 is made up of 14 amino acids. CDR1 DFQATT and CDR2 SNEGSKA come from the germline V gene (reference sequence). V was clipped by 1 base and J by 8 bases, with 14 bases between them. Comment on this clonotype: The antigen is unknown.

Sequences were derived from CD4+ T cells sorted from PBMCs, sampled more than 4 days after vaccination. The J gene is TRBJ1-4, the V gene TRBV20-1; D call uncertain. The receptor's source is a man aged 45-65 years who received an inactivated influenza vaccine. CDR3 sequence reads: CSARAWGYGEKLFF. As DNA, the CDR3 is TGCAGTGCTAGAGCATGGGGTTATGGAGAAAAACTGTTTTTT.